The next 29 T cell receptor beta chains were all read from a single sample in a study of blood T cell repertoires in COVID-19. Clones were sequenced by immunoSEQ multiplex PCR, and TCRdb holds only the in-frame ones, with some missing. The sample contains 240,000 or so clones, 80% to 85% of which appear only once. Sequencing was carried out using peripheral blood. Receptor source: a woman aged 55-70 years with active or convalescent COVID-19.

The chain has TRBV6-6 and TRBJ1-5; D call uncertain. Trimming took off 4 bases at V and 4 bases at J, with 14 bases between the two ends. The V gene's germline CDR1 is MNHNY and CDR2 SVGAGI (reference sequence). This CDR3 has 15 residues. CDR3 DNA sequence: TGTGCCAGCAGTTTCAATACGGTCGAGAATCAGCCCCAGCATTTT. Amino acids: CASSFNTVENQPQHF.

This clone has just one count. The chain carries TRBV21-1 and TRBJ2-7; TRBD1 was called by the table and not checked on the DNA. TRBV21-1 has pseudogene status. CDR3 length: 20 residues. This CDR3 reads CASTDAKPTGHVTISYEQYF. CDR3 DNA: TGTGCCAGCACCGACGCTAAGCCGACAGGTCATGTTACCATCTCCTACGAGCAGTACTTC.

This chain links TRBV2 with TRBJ2-2; D unresolved. V dropped 6 bases and J dropped 3 bases, with 5 bases sitting between them. Germline V lookup: CDR1 SNHLY, CDR2 FYNNEI. The CDR3 has 12 residues. CDR3 coding DNA: TGTGCCAGCAGAGTAGACACCGGGGAGCTGTTTTTT. It encodes CASRVDTGELFF.

The chain employs TRBV7-2 and TRBJ1-2; maybe TRBD1 (6 bases). This CDR3 is 15 amino acids long. CDR1 is SGHTA and CDR2 is FQGNSA in the germline V gene. Trimming took off 0 bases at V and 2 bases at J, with 10 bases between the two ends. The CDR3 loop reads CASSLAWTANYGYTF. The CDR3 DNA reads TGTGCCAGCAGCTTAGCCTGGACAGCGAACTATGGCTACACCTTC.

The chain links TRBV5-6 to TRBJ2-1; maybe TRBD2 (6 bases). This CDR3 has 11 amino acids. The V end lost 0 bases, the J end lost 15 bases, and 10 bases lay between the germline ends. The germline V gene encodes CDR1 SGHDT and CDR2 YYEEEE. The CDR3 loop reads CASSLGPSAFF. The CDR3 DNA reads as TGTGCCAGCAGCTTGGGGCCTAGCGCGTTCTTC.

In its sample, this clone was seen once. V is TRBV25-1 and J is TRBJ1-1, with 7 bases matching TRBD1. V lost 4 bases, J lost 6 bases, and 8 bases stayed unmatched. The CDR3 spans 14 residues. CDR1 MGHDK and CDR2 SYGVNS come from the germline V gene. The CDR3: CASSATGEVAEAFF. The CDR3 bases are TGTGCCAGCAGTGCTACAGGGGAGGTCGCTGAAGCTTTCTTT.

This rearrangement joins TRBV3-1 (or the pseudogene TRBV3-2) to TRBJ1-2; D may be TRBD1 (5 bases). CDR1 is LGHDT and CDR2 is YNNKEL in the germline V gene (reference sequence). With 0 bases removed from V and 7 bases from J, the gap between germline ends came to 24 bases. This CDR3 spans 18 amino acids. CDR3 sequence: CASSQERLRQGRFSGYTF. CDR3 sequence (DNA): TGTGCCAGCAGCCAAGAAAGGCTCCGCCAGGGAAGATTTAGTGGCTACACCTTC.

This chain links TRBV5-1 with TRBJ1-2; D is perhaps TRBD1 (6 bases). The CDR3 consists of 19 residues. Germline CDR1 is SGHRS and CDR2 is YFSETQ. V dropped 2 bases and J dropped 0 bases, with 23 bases sitting between them. The CDR3 bases are TGCGCCAGCAGCTTCCCCTGGGGGCCCGTAATACTGACTAACTATGGCTACACCTTC. Translation gives CASSFPWGPVILTNYGYTF.

The count of this clone is one. This sequence joins TRBV7-3 and TRBJ1-1; 7 nucleotides align to TRBD1. V trimming: 6 bases; J trimming: 4 bases; junction bases outside the gene matches: 5. The CDR3 has 13 amino acids. Germline V gene sequence: CDR1 SGHTA, CDR2 FQGTGA. CDR3: CASSPRQGTEAFF. The CDR3 coding sequence is TGTGCCAGCAGTCCTCGACAGGGCACTGAAGCTTTCTTT.

CDR3 bases: TGTGCCAGCAGTGAAAGGGGGACAAGCAATCAGCCCCAGCATTTT. This translates into CASSERGTSNQPQHF. This chain joins TRBV2 and TRBJ1-5; tentative D call: TRBD1 (6 bases). The CDR3 is 15 amino acids. Per the germline V gene, CDR1 is SNHLY and CDR2 is FYNNEI. V was trimmed by 2 bases and J by 1 base, leaving 9 bases between them.

This chain links TRBV30 with TRBJ1-3; D call uncertain. CDR3 length equals 11 residues. Trimming stripped 4 bases from V and 4 bases from J, with 5 bases between. In germline, CDR1 is GTSNPN, CDR2 SVGIG (reference sequence). CDR3 amino acids: CAWNLGNTIYF. In DNA, the CDR3 is TGTGCCTGGAATCTAGGAAACACCATATATTTT.

This rearrangement joins TRBV5-1 to TRBJ2-5, with D possibly matching TRBD2 (6 bases). Germline CDR1 is SGHRS and CDR2 is YFSETQ. The CDR3 consists of 14 residues. V shed 2 bases and J shed 1 base, with 9 bases lying between them. CDR3 protein: CASSFVGGQETQYF. Here the CDR3 DNA reads TGCGCCAGCAGCTTCGTGGGGGGCCAAGAGACCCAGTACTTC.

Only one count was recorded for this clone. The chain carries TRBV19 and TRBJ1-1, with a weak D call TRBD1 (5 bases). Germline assignment: CDR1 LNHDA and CDR2 SQIVND (reference sequence). V lost 5 bases and J 3 bases, leaving 7 bases between the germline ends. The CDR3 has 12 residues. In DNA, the CDR3 is TGTGCCAGTAGTGGGGGGTACACTGAAGCTTTCTTT. Amino acids: CASSGGYTEAFF.

The chain employs TRBV6-5 and TRBJ1-2; possibly TRBD1 for D (5 bases). Germline lookup yields CDR1 MNHEY and CDR2 SVGAGI. V was cut by 9 bases and J by 1 base, with 18 bases left in between. The CDR3 is 15 amino acids. The CDR3 DNA is TGTGCCAGTATTCCCAGGGTAGCCGGTAACTATGGCTACACCTTC. Translated, it gives CASIPRVAGNYGYTF.

This chain connects TRBV29-1 to TRBJ2-2; the D is unclear. CDR3 size: 14 residues. CDR1 is SQVTM, CDR2 ANQGSEA, per germline. V was clipped by 5 bases and J by 6 bases, with 16 bases between them. As DNA, the CDR3 is TGCAGCGTTAACTTGGTTAGCACCGCCGGGGAGCTGTTTTTT. Encoded protein: CSVNLVSTAGELFF.

The V call is TRBV5-1, the J call TRBJ1-2, with 8 nucleotides matching TRBD1. With V trimmed by 0 bases and J by 11 bases, 3 bases remained unmatched. The CDR3 is 12 amino acids. CDR1 is SGHRS and CDR2 is YFSETQ in the germline V gene. CDR3 DNA sequence: TGCGCCAGCAGCTTGGACAGGGGGACTTACACCTTC. Amino acid sequence: CASSLDRGTYTF.

In its sample, this clone was seen a few times. The chain carries TRBV13 and TRBJ1-1; 8 bases line up with TRBD1. The germline V gene encodes CDR1 PRHDT and CDR2 FYEKMQ (reference sequence). The CDR3 sequence is 18 residues long. V was clipped by 5 bases and J by 5 bases; unmatched bases: 19. CDR3: CASSQTTGTGGIMTEAFF. The CDR3 DNA follows: TGTGCCAGCAGCCAGACTACCGGGACAGGTGGAATCATGACTGAAGCTTTCTTT.

This chain uses TRBV28 with TRBJ2-1; 10 nucleotides line up with TRBD2. CDR1 MDHEN and CDR2 SYDVKM come from the germline V gene. With V trimmed by 7 bases and J by 12 bases, 15 bases remained unmatched. The CDR3 runs to 15 residues. The CDR3 spells CASTPARSGGVGQFF. In DNA form, the CDR3 reads TGTGCCAGCACTCCAGCTAGGAGCGGGGGGGTGGGGCAGTTCTTC.

This clone showed up just a few times. V is TRBV7-3 and J is TRBJ1-1, with D unresolved. V was clipped by 2 bases and J by 0 bases, with 10 bases between them. The CDR3 totals 15 residues. Germline V lookup: CDR1 SGHTA, CDR2 FQGTGA. CDR3 bases: TGTGCCAGCAGCTTAGAGGGCGGTTTGAACACTGAAGCTTTCTTT. It translates to CASSLEGGLNTEAFF.

The chain joins TRBV5-6 to TRBJ2-2, with D maybe TRBD2 (6 bases). Germline V gene lookup returns CDR1 SGHDT and CDR2 YYEEEE. V lost 4 bases and J lost 6, with 10 bases in between. This CDR3 spans 13 amino acids. CDR3 amino acids: CASSRSGAGELFF. CDR3 bases: TGTGCCAGCAGCCGGTCGGGGGCCGGGGAGCTGTTTTTT.

Here the CDR3 reads CASSLVGVGEKLFF. CDR3 bases: TGCGCCAGCAGCTTGGTAGGGGTGGGTGAAAAACTGTTTTTT. The chain employs TRBV5-1 and TRBJ1-4; D may be TRBD1 (5 bases). Germline V lookup: CDR1 SGHRS, CDR2 YFSETQ. The CDR3 spans 14 residues. Between the trimmed V and J ends, which lost 0 bases and 7 bases, there was a span of 10 bases.

This clone was found once. The chain recombines TRBV11-3 with TRBJ2-1; D perhaps matches TRBD2 (6 bases). The CDR3 is 13 residues long. Trimming took off 0 bases at V and 9 bases at J, with 9 bases between the two ends. Germline V lookup: CDR1 SGHNT, CDR2 YENEEA. The CDR3 reads CASSLDQTSEQFF. The CDR3 DNA sequence: TGTGCCAGCAGCTTAGATCAGACTAGTGAGCAGTTCTTC.

This chain connects TRBV9 to TRBJ2-3, with 7 bases lining up with TRBD2. This CDR3 is 15 amino acids long. With V trimmed by 0 bases and J by 8 bases, 9 bases remained unmatched. Germline V gene lookup returns CDR1 SGDLS and CDR2 YYNGEE. CDR3 protein: CASSVGASGAATQYF. CDR3 bases: TGTGCCAGCAGCGTAGGGGCCAGCGGGGCGGCTACGCAGTATTTT.

The chain uses TRBV5-4 and TRBJ1-1, with TRBD1 matching 10 bases. This CDR3 spans 15 amino acids. V shed 0 bases and J 12 bases; nucleotides not matched to a gene: 11. Germline CDR1 SGHNT, CDR2 YYREEE (reference sequence). The CDR3 is CASSLVTGTGEGTFF. DNA of the CDR3: TGTGCCAGCAGCTTGGTGACCGGGACAGGGGAGGGGACTTTCTTT.

The chain uses TRBV7-6 and TRBJ1-2; 10 bases fit TRBD1. Trimming removed 6 bases from V and 7 bases from J; junction bases left unmatched: 17. CDR1 is SGHVS and CDR2 is FNYEAQ in the germline V gene. The CDR3 consists of 17 residues. CDR3 coding DNA: TGTGCCAGCAGTTTGGGGCCAACCGGGACAGGGGACTTTGGCTACACCTTC. This encodes CASSLGPTGTGDFGYTF.

The chain carries TRBV15 and TRBJ1-4; TRBD1 is a possible D gene (5 bases). The V end lost 8 bases, the J end lost 4 bases, and 11 bases lay between the germline ends. The CDR3 extends over 13 amino acids. The germline V gene encodes CDR1 LNHNV and CDR2 YYDKDF (reference sequence). The CDR3 sequence is CATSGGLNEKLFF. The CDR3, as DNA: TGTGCCACCTCCGGGGGTCTTAATGAAAAACTGTTTTTT.

The chain employs TRBV18 and TRBJ1-1; possibly TRBD1 for D (6 bases). The CDR3 has 14 residues. The V end was cut by 2 bases, the J end by 8 bases, with 15 bases between. Germline V gene lookup returns CDR1 KGHSH and CDR2 LQKENI. The CDR3 protein is CASSPMQGQGEAFF. Here the CDR3 DNA reads TGTGCCAGCTCACCAATGCAGGGCCAGGGGGAAGCTTTCTTT.

V and J are TRBV3-1 (or the pseudogene TRBV3-2) and TRBJ1-3, with D uncertain. Germline V gene lookup returns CDR1 LGHDT and CDR2 YNNKEL (reference sequence). V lost 4 bases and J lost 2, with 9 bases in between. The CDR3 length is 14 residues. In DNA, the CDR3 is TGTGCCAGCAGCCCGATAGCCACTGGAAACACCATATATTTT. Its translation is CASSPIATGNTIYF.

The chain has TRBV19 and TRBJ1-1, with a possible D match to TRBD1 (6 bases). Looked up from germline, CDR1 is LNHDA and CDR2 is SQIVND (reference sequence). The ends were cut back, 5 bases at V and 2 bases at J, with 12 bases in the middle. The CDR3 extends over 14 amino acids. CDR3 nucleotides: TGTGCCAGTAGTCTGACAGGTTATAACACTGAAGCTTTCTTT. It encodes CASSLTGYNTEAFF.